This TCR beta chain originates from a study of regulatory T cells in long-lasting Graves disease. Across the study: Positive TSH receptor antibodies alongside over 5 years of antithyroid drugs were what marked Graves' disease as persistent.

This clonotype was seen at least ten times. CDR1 and CDR2 (germline): DFQATT, SNEGSKA (reference sequence). The CDR3 extends over 14 amino acids. Time point denoted: persistent/refractory GD, antithyroid drugs over 5 years with positive TRAb. Extracted PBMC RNA gave rise to the TCR library. Researchers made TCR beta libraries by using iRepertoire HTBI primers and running Arm-PCR on CDR3 regions. Authors' data handling: Gene usage covered 50 to 75 TRBV and roughly 14 TRBJ segments. TCRdb re-called the multiplex PCR reads through MiXCR, storing one row per CDR3 protein. The V and J calls were not made by the authors but by TCRdb's processing. The repertoire consists of almost 350,000 distinct CDR3 sequences, with roughly a fifth occurring once and the leading ten covering 29%.

This clonotype was obtained from a female donor with Graves disease. The chain uses TRBV20-1 and TRBJ2-5, with TRBD1 identical over 8 bases. The sequencing used peripheral blood mononuclear cells (PBMCs), collected when the disease was refractory, from a patient treated with antithyroid drugs. The CDR3: CSAWGQVHQETQYF. The CDR3 nucleotides are TGCAGCGCCTGGGGACAGGTTCACCAAGAGACCCAGTACTTC.